This is a list of T cell receptor beta chains from one sample in a study of neurological immune-mediated disorders. TCRdb re-called the 5' RACE reads through MiXCR, storing one row per CDR3 protein. The table shows 74,000 or so distinct CDR3 sequences, with approximately 10% occurring only once. The sequenced material came from PBMCs. The receptors come from a man aged 50 to 59 in good health. Each CDR3 is given with its conserved first and last residue. A D gene is named only where the DNA matches it firmly. Rows give clone size only sometimes, using once, few, many, or a class for an expanded clone.

V	size	J	D	DNA	CDR3
TRBV7-9	-	TRBJ2-7	-	TGTGACAGCAGCCCAGTGGGGTGGGGGCAGACCTACGAGCAGTACTTC	CDSSPVGWGQTYEQYF
TRBV5-1	-	TRBJ2-1	-	TGCGCCAGCAGCGAAACAGGGCTCCAGTTCTTC	CASSETGLQFF
TRBV7-2	many	TRBJ1-1	-	TGTGCCAGCAGCTTAGTGGGATTGGGCACTGAAGCTTTCTTT	CASSLVGLGTEAFF
TRBV10-2	many	TRBJ2-1	-	TGCGCCAGCACGGTAGTAGCATATTCCGGCAATGAGCAGTTCTTC	CASTVVAYSGNEQFF
TRBV10-3	many	TRBJ2-7	TRBD1	TGTGCCAGCACCGGGACAGAGGATTACGAGCAGTACTTC	CASTGTEDYEQYF
TRBV20-1	many	TRBJ2-4	-	TGCAGTGCTAGAGGTCCTTCAGGGGTTGGAAACATTCAGTACTTC	CSARGPSGVGNIQYF
TRBV7-9	many	TRBJ2-3	-	TGTGCCAGCATGATAGGGCAGCTTACTCTGTGGGGAGATACGCAGTATTTT	CASMIGQLTLWGDTQYF
TRBV6-6	many	TRBJ2-7	TRBD1	TGTGCCAGCAGGACCGGGACAGGGCACCACGAGCAGTACTTC	CASRTGTGHHEQYF
TRBV20-1	many	TRBJ2-5	-	TGCAGTGCTAGCCCTGGGCGGGCACAACGGGGGACCCAGTACTTC	CSASPGRAQRGTQYF
TRBV5-1	many	TRBJ2-1	TRBD1	TGCGCCAGCAGCTTGGGGACAGGGGAGAATTACAATGAGCAGTTCTTC	CASSLGTGENYNEQFF
TRBV4-3	many	TRBJ2-4	-	TGCGCCAGCAGCCAAGAGTCAAAATGGGGCATTCAGTACTTC	CASSQESKWGIQYF
TRBV5-1	few	TRBJ1-1	-	TGCGCCAGCAGCTCTCCCGGGGCTACTGAAGCTTTCTTT	CASSSPGATEAFF
TRBV6-6	many	TRBJ2-3	TRBD1	TGTGCCAGCAGTCGGGACAGGGATACAGATACGCAGTATTTT	CASSRDRDTDTQYF
TRBV12-3/TRBV12-4	many	TRBJ1-4	TRBD1	TGTGCCAGCAGCCTGGGACAGGGGCCAACTAATGAAAAACTGTTTTTT	CASSLGQGPTNEKLFF
TRBV3-1	many	TRBJ2-7	-	TGTGCCAGCAGCCAAGATTTTAGGAGAGTGACCTACGAGCAGTACTTC	CASSQDFRRVTYEQYF
TRBV12-3/TRBV12-4	many	TRBJ2-1	TRBD2	TGTGCCAGCAGACCCGGGACTAGCGGGCATGAGCAGTTCTTC	CASRPGTSGHEQFF
TRBV20-1	many	TRBJ1-5	-	TGCAGTGCTCGGGGACCTAGCAATCAGCCCCAGCATTTT	CSARGPSNQPQHF
TRBV5-4	many	TRBJ2-3	TRBD2	TGTGCCAGCAGGCCCCGCGGGACTAACACAGATACGCAGTATTTT	CASRPRGTNTDTQYF
TRBV19	once	TRBJ1-5	-	TGTGCCAGTAGTGTCCGGGACCAAAATCAGCCCCAGCATTTT	CASSVRDQNQPQHF
TRBV5-1	many	TRBJ2-7	-	TGCGCCAGCAGGTCCGGTCGGTCCTACGAGCAGTACTTC	CASRSGRSYEQYF
TRBV7-3	few	TRBJ2-3	-	TGTGCCAGCAGTCGGACGGGGGTCACAGATACGCAGTATTTT	CASSRTGVTDTQYF
TRBV6-1	many	TRBJ2-1	-	TGTGCCAGCGGGGTAAGAGAACTTTCCTACAATGAGCAGTTCTTC	CASGVRELSYNEQFF
TRBV18	many	TRBJ2-5	-	TGTGCCAGCTCACCATCTTTGGCCGAGACCCAGTACTTC	CASSPSLAETQYF
TRBV2	many	TRBJ2-3	TRBD2	TGTGCCAGCAGCCGACTAGCGGGGGCTGTAGATACGCAGTATTTT	CASSRLAGAVDTQYF
TRBV5-5	many	TRBJ2-7	TRBD1	TGTGCCAGCAGCTTGGACAGGGGATACGAGCAGTACTTC	CASSLDRGYEQYF
TRBV7-2	many	TRBJ1-3	-	TGTGCCAGCAGCTTAGCCCACGGCTCTGGAAACACCATATATTTT	CASSLAHGSGNTIYF
TRBV5-1	many	TRBJ2-7	TRBD2	TGCGCCAGCAGCTTGTCTTTCGGGACTAGCGGGGGGCCGGGGGAGCAGTACTTC	CASSLSFGTSGGPGEQYF
TRBV20-1	many	TRBJ2-1	TRBD2	TGCAGTGCTAGAGATCCTGTACTAGCGGGAGTGAATGAGCAGTTCTTC	CSARDPVLAGVNEQFF
TRBV28	many	TRBJ1-5	-	TGTGCCAGCAGAGCCTTGGGGGGGACGGGGGGCAATCAGCCCCAGCATTTT	CASRALGGTGGNQPQHF
TRBV3-1	-	TRBJ2-7	TRBD1	TGTGCCAGCAGCCCCCGGGACAGTTCCTACGAGCAGTACTTC	CASSPRDSSYEQYF
TRBV4-3	many	TRBJ2-2	-	TGCGCCAGCAGCCAGCAAGGGTTGACCGGGGAGCTGTTTTTT	CASSQQGLTGELFF
TRBV28	many	TRBJ1-6	-	TGTGCCAGCAACCCCCAGGGAGATTCACCCCTCCACTTT	CASNPQGDSPLHF
TRBV10-3	few	TRBJ2-1	-	TGTGCCATCAGTGAGCAGACCTACAATGAGCAGTTCTTC	CAISEQTYNEQFF
TRBV27	few	TRBJ2-1	TRBD2	TGTGCCAGCAGTAGGTACACCAGCGGGATATACAATGAGCAGTTCTTC	CASSRYTSGIYNEQFF
TRBV5-1	many	TRBJ2-3	TRBD2	TGCGCCAGCAGCACCGGGACTAGCGGGGGCTGGAGAGATACGCAGTATTTT	CASSTGTSGGWRDTQYF
TRBV7-9	-	TRBJ1-1	TRBD1	TGTGCCAGCAGCTTAATGGCCGCAGGACAGGGGGCTTTCTTT	CASSLMAAGQGAFF
TRBV20-1	many	TRBJ1-2	-	TGCAGTGCTAGTCCAGGGTCTAACTATGGCTACACCTTC	CSASPGSNYGYTF
TRBV5-5	many	TRBJ1-1	-	TGTGCCAGCAGCCTGGGGGGTGGCACTGAAGCTTTCTTT	CASSLGGGTEAFF
TRBV5-5	many	TRBJ2-1	-	TGTGCCAGCAGCTTGTCCCCGGGGAATGAGCAGTTCTTC	CASSLSPGNEQFF
TRBV5-1	many	TRBJ2-4	TRBD2	TGCGCCAGCAGCCGCGATAGCGGGGGCCAGGGGGACATTCAGTACTTC	CASSRDSGGQGDIQYF
TRBV6-5	many	TRBJ1-2	-	TGTGCCAGCTCAAATCCCCGAACATCTAACTATGGCTACACCTTC	CASSNPRTSNYGYTF
TRBV5-1	many	TRBJ2-2	-	TGCGCCAGCAGCTTGTCAGGGAACACCGGGGAGCTGTTTTTT	CASSLSGNTGELFF
TRBV19	few	TRBJ1-1	TRBD1	TGTGCCAGTACCCGACAGGGATTGAACACTGAAGCTTTCTTT	CASTRQGLNTEAFF
TRBV7-3	many	TRBJ1-6	-	TGTGCCAGCAGCTTGGGAGGGATGGGATCACCCCTCCACTTT	CASSLGGMGSPLHF